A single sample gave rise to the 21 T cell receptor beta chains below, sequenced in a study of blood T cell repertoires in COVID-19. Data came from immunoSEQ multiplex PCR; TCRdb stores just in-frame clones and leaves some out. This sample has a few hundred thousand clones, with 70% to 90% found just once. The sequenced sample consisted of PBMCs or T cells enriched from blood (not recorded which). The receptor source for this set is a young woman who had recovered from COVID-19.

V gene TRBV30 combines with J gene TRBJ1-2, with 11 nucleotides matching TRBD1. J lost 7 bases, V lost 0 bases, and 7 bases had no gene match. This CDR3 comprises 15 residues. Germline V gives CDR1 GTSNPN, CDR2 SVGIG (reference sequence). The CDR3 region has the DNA TGTGCCTGGAGTGTAAGCCGGACAGGGGGCAGTGGCTACACCTTC. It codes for CAWSVSRTGGSGYTF.

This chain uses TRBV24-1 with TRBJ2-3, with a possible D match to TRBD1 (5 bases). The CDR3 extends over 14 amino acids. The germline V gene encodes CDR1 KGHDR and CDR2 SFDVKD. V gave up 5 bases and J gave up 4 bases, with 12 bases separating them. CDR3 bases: TGTGCCACCAGTGGCGAGCAGGGCGCAGATACGCAGTATTTT. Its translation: CATSGEQGADTQYF.

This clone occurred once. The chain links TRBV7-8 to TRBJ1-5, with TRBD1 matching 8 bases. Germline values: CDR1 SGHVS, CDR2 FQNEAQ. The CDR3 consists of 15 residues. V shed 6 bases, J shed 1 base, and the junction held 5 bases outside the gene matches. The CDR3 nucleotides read TGTGCCAGCAGGAAGGACAGGGCGAGCAATCAGCCCCAGCATTTT. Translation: CASRKDRASNQPQHF.

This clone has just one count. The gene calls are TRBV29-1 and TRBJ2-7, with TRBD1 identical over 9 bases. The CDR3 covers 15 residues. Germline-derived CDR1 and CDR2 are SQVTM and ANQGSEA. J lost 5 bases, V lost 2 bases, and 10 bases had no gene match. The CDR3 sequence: CSVESSGQGGDEQYF. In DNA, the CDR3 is TGCAGCGTTGAATCTTCGGGACAGGGAGGTGACGAGCAGTACTTC.

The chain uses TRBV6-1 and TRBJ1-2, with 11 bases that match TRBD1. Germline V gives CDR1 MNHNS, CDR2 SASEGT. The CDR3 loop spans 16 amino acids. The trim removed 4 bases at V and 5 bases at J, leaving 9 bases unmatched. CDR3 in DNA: TGTGCCAGCAGTGCCAACCGGGACAGGGGGGGATATGGCTACACCTTC. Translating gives CASSANRDRGGYGYTF.

The CDR3: CASSPVRANYGYTF. CDR3 in DNA: TGCGCCAGCAGCCCGGTCCGAGCTAACTATGGCTACACCTTC. The V gene is TRBV5-1, the J gene TRBJ1-2; D not resolved. CDR1 is SGHRS, CDR2 YFSETQ, per germline. The CDR3 is 14 residues long. V was cut by 4 bases and J by 0 bases, with 10 bases left in between. The complete variable domain, with remaining parts taken from reference TRBV5-1 and TRBJ1-2, reads KAGVTQTPRYLIKTRGQQVTLSCSPISGHRSVSWYQQTPGQGLQFLFEYFSETQRNKGNFPGRFSGRQFSNSRSEMNVSTLELGDSALYLCASSPVRANYGYTFGSGTRLTVV.

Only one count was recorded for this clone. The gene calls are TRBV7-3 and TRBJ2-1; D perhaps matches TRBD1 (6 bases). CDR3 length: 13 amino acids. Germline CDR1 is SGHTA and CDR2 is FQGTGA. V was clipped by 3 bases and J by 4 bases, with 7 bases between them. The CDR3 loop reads CASSLDRYNEQFF. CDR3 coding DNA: TGTGCCAGCAGCTTGGACAGATACAATGAGCAGTTCTTC.

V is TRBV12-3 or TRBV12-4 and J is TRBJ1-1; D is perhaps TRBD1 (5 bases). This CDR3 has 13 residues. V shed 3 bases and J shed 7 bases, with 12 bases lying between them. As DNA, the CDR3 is TGTGCCAGCAGTTTGAGGCCCACAGGTGAAGCTTTCTTT. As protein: CASSLRPTGEAFF.

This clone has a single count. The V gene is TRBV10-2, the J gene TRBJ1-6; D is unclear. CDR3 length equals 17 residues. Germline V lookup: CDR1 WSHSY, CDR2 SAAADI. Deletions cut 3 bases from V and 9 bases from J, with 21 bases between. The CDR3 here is CASSDPRRGRISSPLHF. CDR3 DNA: TGCGCCAGCAGTGATCCAAGGAGAGGGCGCATTAGTTCACCCCTCCACTTT.

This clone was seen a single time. CDR3 amino acids: CATSRADRGYGYTF. CDR3 in DNA: TGTGCCACCAGCAGAGCGGACAGGGGCTATGGCTACACCTTC. The V gene is TRBV15, the J gene TRBJ1-2; TRBD1 aligns across 9 bases. V gave up 1 base and J gave up 4 bases; unmatched junction bases: 1. This CDR3 is 14 amino acids long. CDR1 LNHNV and CDR2 YYDKDF come from the germline V gene (reference sequence).

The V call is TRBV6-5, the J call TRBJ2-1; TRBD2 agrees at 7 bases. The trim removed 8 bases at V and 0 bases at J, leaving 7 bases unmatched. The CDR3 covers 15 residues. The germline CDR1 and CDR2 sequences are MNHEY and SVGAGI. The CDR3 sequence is CASGKTSDSYNEQFF. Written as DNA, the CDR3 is TGTGCCAGCGGTAAAACTAGCGACTCCTACAATGAGCAGTTCTTC.

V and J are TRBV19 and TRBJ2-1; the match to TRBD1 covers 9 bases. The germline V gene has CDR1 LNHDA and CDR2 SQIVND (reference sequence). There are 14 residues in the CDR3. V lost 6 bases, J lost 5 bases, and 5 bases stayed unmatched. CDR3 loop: CASRRDRVNNEQFF. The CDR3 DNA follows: TGTGCCAGTAGGAGGGACAGGGTGAACAATGAGCAGTTCTTC.

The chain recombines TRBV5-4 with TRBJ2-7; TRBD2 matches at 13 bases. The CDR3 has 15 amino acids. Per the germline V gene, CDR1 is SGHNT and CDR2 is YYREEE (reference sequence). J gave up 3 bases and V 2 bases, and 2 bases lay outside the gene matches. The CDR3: CASSFGTSGDYEQYF. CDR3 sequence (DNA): TGTGCCAGCAGCTTCGGGACTAGCGGGGACTACGAGCAGTACTTC.

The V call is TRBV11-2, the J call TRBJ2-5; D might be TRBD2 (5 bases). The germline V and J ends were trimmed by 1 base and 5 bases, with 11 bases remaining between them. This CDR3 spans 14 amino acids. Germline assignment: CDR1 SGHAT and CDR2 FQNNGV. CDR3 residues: CASSLGGSWETQYF. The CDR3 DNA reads TGTGCCAGCAGCTTAGGAGGGTCGTGGGAGACCCAGTACTTC.

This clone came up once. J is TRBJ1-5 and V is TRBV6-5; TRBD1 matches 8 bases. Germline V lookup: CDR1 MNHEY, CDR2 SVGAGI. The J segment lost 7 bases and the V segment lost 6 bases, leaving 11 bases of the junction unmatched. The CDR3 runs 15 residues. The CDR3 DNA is TGTGCCAGCAGGCTCGACAGGGGCGGCGACCAGCCCCAGCATTTT. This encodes CASRLDRGGDQPQHF.

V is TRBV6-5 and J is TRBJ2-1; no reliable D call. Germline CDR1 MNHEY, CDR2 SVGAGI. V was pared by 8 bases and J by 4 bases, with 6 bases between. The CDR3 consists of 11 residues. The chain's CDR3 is CASRSYNEQFF. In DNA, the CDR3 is TGTGCCAGCCGGTCTTACAATGAGCAGTTCTTC.

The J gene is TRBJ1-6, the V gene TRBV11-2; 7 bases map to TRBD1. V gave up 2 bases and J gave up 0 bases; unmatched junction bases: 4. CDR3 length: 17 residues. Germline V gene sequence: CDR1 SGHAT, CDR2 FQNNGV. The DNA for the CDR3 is TGTGCCAGCAGCTTAAGGGCAGGGGGCTCCTATAATTCACCCCTCCACTTT. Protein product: CASSLRAGGSYNSPLHF.

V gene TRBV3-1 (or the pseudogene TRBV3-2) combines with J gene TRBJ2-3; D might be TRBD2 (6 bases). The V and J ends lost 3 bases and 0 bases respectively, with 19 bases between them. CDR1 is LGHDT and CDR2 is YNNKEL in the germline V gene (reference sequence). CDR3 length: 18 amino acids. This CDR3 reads CASSQKARLVTSTDTQYF. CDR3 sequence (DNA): TGTGCCAGCAGCCAGAAGGCCCGACTAGTAACTAGCACAGATACGCAGTATTTT.

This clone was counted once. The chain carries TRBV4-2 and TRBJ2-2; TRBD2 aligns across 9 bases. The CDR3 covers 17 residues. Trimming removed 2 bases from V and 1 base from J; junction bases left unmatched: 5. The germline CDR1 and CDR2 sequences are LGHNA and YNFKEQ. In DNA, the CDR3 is TGTGCCAGCAGCCAATTAGCGGGAGTAGGGAACACCGGGGAGCTGTTTTTT. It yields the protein CASSQLAGVGNTGELFF.

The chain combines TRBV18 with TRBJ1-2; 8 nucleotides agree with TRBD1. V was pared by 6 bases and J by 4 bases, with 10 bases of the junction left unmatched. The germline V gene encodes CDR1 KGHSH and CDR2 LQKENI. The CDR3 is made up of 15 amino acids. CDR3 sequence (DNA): TGTGCCAGCTCGCCGGGACAGGTCCTCATCTATGGCTACACCTTC. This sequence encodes CASSPGQVLIYGYTF.

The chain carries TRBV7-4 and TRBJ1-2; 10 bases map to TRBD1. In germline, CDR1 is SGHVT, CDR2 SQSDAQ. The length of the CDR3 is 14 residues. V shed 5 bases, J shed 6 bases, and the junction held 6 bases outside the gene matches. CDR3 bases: TGTGCCAGCAGCCGACAGGGGGCGGGAAATGGCTACACCTTC. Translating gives CASSRQGAGNGYTF.